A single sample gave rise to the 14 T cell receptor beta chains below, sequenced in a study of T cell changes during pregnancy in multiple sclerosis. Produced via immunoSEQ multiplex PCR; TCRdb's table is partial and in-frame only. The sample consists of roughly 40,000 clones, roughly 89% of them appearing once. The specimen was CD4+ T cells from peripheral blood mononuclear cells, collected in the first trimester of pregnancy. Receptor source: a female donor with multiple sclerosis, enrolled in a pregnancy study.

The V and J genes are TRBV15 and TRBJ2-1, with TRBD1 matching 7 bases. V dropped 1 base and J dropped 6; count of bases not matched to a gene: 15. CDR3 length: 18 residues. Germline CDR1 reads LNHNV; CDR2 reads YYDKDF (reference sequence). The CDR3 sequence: CATSRGSKDRLGINEQFF. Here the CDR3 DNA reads TGTGCCACCAGCAGAGGTTCGAAGGACAGGCTGGGGATCAATGAGCAGTTCTTC. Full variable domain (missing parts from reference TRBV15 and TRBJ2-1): DAMVIQNPRYQVTQFGKPVTLSCSQTLNHNVMYWYQQKSSQAPKLLFHYYDKDFNNEADTPDNFQSRRPNTSFCFLDIRSPGLGDTAMYLCATSRGSKDRLGINEQFFGPGTRLTVL.

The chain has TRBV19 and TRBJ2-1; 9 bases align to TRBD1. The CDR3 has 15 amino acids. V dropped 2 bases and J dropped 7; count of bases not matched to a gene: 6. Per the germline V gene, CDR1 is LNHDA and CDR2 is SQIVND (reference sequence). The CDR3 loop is CASSIRTGGFNEQFF. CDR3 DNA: TGTGCCAGTAGTATAAGAACAGGGGGCTTTAATGAGCAGTTCTTC.

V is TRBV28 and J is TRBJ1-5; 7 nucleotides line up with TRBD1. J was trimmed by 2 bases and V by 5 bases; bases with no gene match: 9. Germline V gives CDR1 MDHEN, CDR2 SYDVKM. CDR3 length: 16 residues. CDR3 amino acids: CASSPRQGWRNQPQHF. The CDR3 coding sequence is TGTGCCAGCAGTCCAAGACAGGGATGGCGCAATCAGCCCCAGCATTTT.

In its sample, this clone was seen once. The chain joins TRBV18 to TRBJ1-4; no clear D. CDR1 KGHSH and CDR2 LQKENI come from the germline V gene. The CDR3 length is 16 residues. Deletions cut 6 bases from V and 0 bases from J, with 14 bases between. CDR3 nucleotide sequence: TGTGCCAGCTCCCCTAACCTCCCGGCAACTAATGAAAAACTGTTTTTT. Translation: CASSPNLPATNEKLFF.

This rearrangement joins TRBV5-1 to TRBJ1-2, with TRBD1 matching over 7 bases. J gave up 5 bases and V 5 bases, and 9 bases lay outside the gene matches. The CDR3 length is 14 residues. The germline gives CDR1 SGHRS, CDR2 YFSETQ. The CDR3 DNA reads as TGCGCCAGCAGTTCCGGGACAGACGATTATGGCTACACCTTC. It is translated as CASSSGTDDYGYTF.

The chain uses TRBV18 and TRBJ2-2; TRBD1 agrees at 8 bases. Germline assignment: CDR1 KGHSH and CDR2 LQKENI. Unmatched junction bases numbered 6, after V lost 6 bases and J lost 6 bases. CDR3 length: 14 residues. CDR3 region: CASSLKDRAGELFF. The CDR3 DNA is TGTGCCAGCTCCCTCAAGGACAGGGCCGGGGAGCTGTTTTTT. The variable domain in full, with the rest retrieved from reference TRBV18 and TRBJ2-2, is NAGVMQNPRHLVRRRGQEARLRCSPMKGHSHVYWYRQLPEEGLKFMVYLQKENIIDESGMPKERFSAEFPKEGPSILRIQQVVRGDSAAYFCASSLKDRAGELFFGEGSRLTVL.

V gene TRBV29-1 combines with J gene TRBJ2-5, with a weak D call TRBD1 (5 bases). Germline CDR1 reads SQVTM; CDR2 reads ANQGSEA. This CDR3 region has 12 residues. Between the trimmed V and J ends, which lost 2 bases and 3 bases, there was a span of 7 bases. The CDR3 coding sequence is TGCAGCGTTGAAACCAGGGAAGAGACCCAGTACTTC. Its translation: CSVETREETQYF.

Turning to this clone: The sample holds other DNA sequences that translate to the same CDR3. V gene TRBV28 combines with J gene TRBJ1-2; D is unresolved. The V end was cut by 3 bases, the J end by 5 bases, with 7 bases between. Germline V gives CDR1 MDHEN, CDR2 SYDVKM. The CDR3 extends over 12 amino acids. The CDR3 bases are TGTGCCAGCAGTTTTTCAGTTTATGGCTACACCTTC. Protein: CASSFSVYGYTF.

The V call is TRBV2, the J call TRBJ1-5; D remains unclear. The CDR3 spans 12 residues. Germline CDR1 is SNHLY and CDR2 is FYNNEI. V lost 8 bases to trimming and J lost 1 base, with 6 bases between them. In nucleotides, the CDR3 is TGTGCCAGCCATGAGAGCAATCAGCCCCAGCATTTT. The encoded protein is CASHESNQPQHF.

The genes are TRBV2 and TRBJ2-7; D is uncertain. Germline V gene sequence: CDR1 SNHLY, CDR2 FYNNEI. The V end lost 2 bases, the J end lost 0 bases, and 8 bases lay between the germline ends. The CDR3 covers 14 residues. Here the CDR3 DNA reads TGTGCCAGCAGTGAACTCTCGTACTCCTACGAGCAGTACTTC. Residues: CASSELSYSYEQYF.

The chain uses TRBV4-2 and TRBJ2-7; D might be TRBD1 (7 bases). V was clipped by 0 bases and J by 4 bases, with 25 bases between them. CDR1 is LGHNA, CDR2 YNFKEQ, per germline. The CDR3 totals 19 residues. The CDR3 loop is CASSQDLDQGGLPIYEQYF. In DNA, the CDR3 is TGTGCCAGCAGCCAAGACCTGGACCAGGGGGGCCTGCCAATTTACGAGCAGTACTTC.

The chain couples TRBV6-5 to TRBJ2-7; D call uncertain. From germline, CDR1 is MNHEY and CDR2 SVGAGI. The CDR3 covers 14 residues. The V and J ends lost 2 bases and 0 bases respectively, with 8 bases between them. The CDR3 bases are TGTGCCAGCAGTTACGATTGGAGCTCCTACGAGCAGTACTTC. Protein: CASSYDWSSYEQYF.

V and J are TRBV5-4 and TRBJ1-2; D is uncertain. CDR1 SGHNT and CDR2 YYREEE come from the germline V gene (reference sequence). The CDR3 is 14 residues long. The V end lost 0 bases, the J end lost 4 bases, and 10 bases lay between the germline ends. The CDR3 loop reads CASSLDPGPYGYTF. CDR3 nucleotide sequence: TGTGCCAGCAGCTTGGATCCAGGCCCCTATGGCTACACCTTC.

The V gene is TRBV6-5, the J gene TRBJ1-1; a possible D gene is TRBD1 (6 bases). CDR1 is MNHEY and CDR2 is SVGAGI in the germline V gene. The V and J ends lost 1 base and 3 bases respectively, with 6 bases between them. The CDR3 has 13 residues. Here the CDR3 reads CASSYYRDTEAFF. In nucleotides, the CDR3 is TGTGCCAGCAGTTACTACAGGGACACTGAAGCTTTCTTT.